Included here is one T cell receptor (beta chain) sequence, with context. The antigen remains unidentified. The data belong to a study of post-analysis software for immune sequencing data. Study context: Several disease courses (relapsing-remitting, secondary progressive and progressive-relapsing) of multiple sclerosis were included.

Trimming removed 3 bases from V and 11 bases from J; junction bases left unmatched: 11. This CDR3 is built from 14 residues. Germline V gene lookup returns CDR1 SGHTA and CDR2 FQGNSA. Whole-study findings and limits: A few TRBV segments appeared more often in patients than in controls, and TRBV5-6, TRBV5-1 and TRBV20-1 were among these. With F measure, samples from one preparation batch clustered together strongly.

Every TCR beta cDNA library bore unique molecular identifiers. TCRdb independently ran MiXCR on the PCR reads; one entry per CDR3 protein. Here the sample spans hundreds of thousands of distinct CDR3 sequences, 25% to 30% being singletons. The sample comprised blood. The chain joins TRBV7-2 to TRBJ2-3; 7 bases align to TRBD1. This TCR came from a girl aged 10-17 years with multiple sclerosis. CDR3: CASSLGMGWTGQYF. For the CDR3, the DNA is TGTGCCAGCAGCTTGGGTATGGGTTGGACAGGGCAGTATTTT.